These T cell receptor beta chains were read from a single sample in a study of blood T cell repertoires in COVID-19. This table comes from immunoSEQ multiplex PCR, and its TCRdb copy is limited to in-frame clones, with some not included. Of roughly 220,000 clones in the sample, 84% were seen once. Sequenced sample: peripheral blood. The receptors originated from a man aged 25-40 years with active or convalescent COVID-19. CDR3s include the opening cysteine and the closing phenylalanine or tryptophan. The order of the fields is J gene, clone size, V gene, D gene, CDR3 protein, CDR3 DNA. D genes are given only for firm matches. Some rows mark clone size as missing; the rest say once, few, many or name a class of expanded clone.

J: TRBJ2-2
size: -
V: TRBV7-9
D: TRBD2
CDR3: CASRGGSGRSTGELFF
DNA: TGTGCCAGCAGGGGGGGGAGCGGGAGATCCACCGGGGAGCTGTTTTTT

J: TRBJ1-1
size: -
V: TRBV10-3
D: TRBD1
CDR3: CAISDQETGITEAFF
DNA: TGTGCCATCAGTGATCAAGAGACAGGGATCACTGAAGCTTTCTTT

J: TRBJ1-1
size: -
V: TRBV28
D: TRBD1
CDR3: CASSAQGGRRTEAFF
DNA: TGTGCCAGCAGTGCCCAGGGGGGTCGGAGGACTGAAGCTTTCTTT

J: TRBJ1-1
size: -
V: TRBV5-6
D: -
CDR3: CASSRRRNTEAFF
DNA: TGTGCCAGCAGCCGAAGGAGGAACACTGAAGCTTTCTTT

J: TRBJ2-1
size: -
V: TRBV7-9
D: TRBD1
CDR3: CASSLINRGEQFF
DNA: TGTGCCAGCAGCTTAATAAACAGGGGTGAGCAGTTCTTC

J: TRBJ1-4
size: -
V: TRBV27
D: -
CDR3: CASSSGGATNEKLFF
DNA: TGTGCCAGCAGTTCTGGCGGGGCAACTAATGAAAAACTGTTTTTT

J: TRBJ1-2
size: -
V: TRBV2
D: TRBD1
CDR3: CASSQVRQGAF
DNA: TGTGCCAGCAGTCAAGTACGGCAGGGGGCCTTC

J: TRBJ1-1
size: -
V: TRBV3-1/TRBV3-2
D: -
CDR3: CARDRSNTEAFF
DNA: TGTGCCAGAGACAGGAGTAACACTGAAGCTTTCTTT

J: TRBJ2-1
size: -
V: TRBV4-1
D: TRBD2
CDR3: CASSLRLAGGPVGEQFF
DNA: TGCGCCAGCAGCCTTCGACTAGCGGGGGGGCCGGTGGGAGAGCAGTTCTTC

J: TRBJ2-7
size: -
V: TRBV28
D: -
CDR3: CASSSDRSYEQYF
DNA: TGTGCCAGCAGTTCCGACAGGAGCTACGAGCAGTACTTC

J: TRBJ1-1
size: once
V: TRBV2
D: -
CDR3: CASRAGPEAFF
DNA: TGTGCCAGCAGGGCAGGCCCCGAAGCTTTCTTT

J: TRBJ1-2
size: -
V: TRBV7-8
D: TRBD1
CDR3: CASHDRAYGYTF
DNA: TGTGCCAGCCACGACAGGGCCTATGGCTACACCTTC

J: TRBJ2-7
size: many
V: TRBV6-5
D: TRBD2
CDR3: CASRLAGEYPEQYF
DNA: TGTGCCAGCCGTTTAGCGGGAGAATATCCCGAGCAGTACTTC

J: TRBJ1-5
size: -
V: TRBV21-1
D: -
CDR3: CASASGYDQPQHF
DNA: TGTGCCAGCGCGTCAGGCTACGATCAGCCCCAGCATTTT

J: TRBJ1-2
size: -
V: TRBV5-1
D: TRBD1
CDR3: CASSPTGQGLGGYTF
DNA: TGCGCCAGCAGCCCTACGGGACAGGGACTAGGTGGCTACACCTTC

J: TRBJ2-1
size: -
V: TRBV28
D: -
CDR3: CASSDLLSSYNEQFF
DNA: TGTGCCAGCAGTGATCTCCTCAGCTCCTACAATGAGCAGTTCTTC

J: TRBJ2-2
size: -
V: TRBV7-9
D: TRBD2
CDR3: CASSPGLAGEVGELFF
DNA: TGTGCCAGCAGCCCCGGACTAGCGGGAGAGGTCGGGGAGCTGTTTTTT

J: TRBJ2-2
size: few
V: TRBV7-2
D: TRBD1
CDR3: CASSSQGATGTGELFF
DNA: TGTGCCAGCAGCTCACAGGGGGCAACGGGAACCGGGGAGCTGTTTTTT

J: TRBJ2-4
size: -
V: TRBV18
D: TRBD1
CDR3: CASSPLGDRGNIQYF
DNA: TGTGCCAGCTCACCTTTAGGAGACAGGGGAAACATTCAGTACTTC

J: TRBJ2-7
size: few
V: TRBV9
D: TRBD2
CDR3: CASSVDTAGVEEQYF
DNA: TGTGCCAGCAGCGTAGATACAGCGGGAGTCGAAGAGCAGTACTTC

J: TRBJ2-7
size: -
V: TRBV6-5
D: -
CDR3: CASPRSAPANYEQYF
DNA: TGTGCCAGCCCCAGGTCGGCGCCAGCAAACTACGAGCAGTACTTC

J: TRBJ1-6
size: once
V: TRBV30
D: -
CDR3: CAWSVHRQGNSPLHF
DNA: TGTGCCTGGAGTGTACACCGGCAGGGGAATTCACCCCTCCACTTT

J: TRBJ2-1
size: -
V: TRBV4-2
D: TRBD2
CDR3: CASSQDRLAGGPGNEQFF
DNA: TGTGCCAGCAGCCAAGATAGACTAGCGGGGGGGCCGGGCAATGAGCAGTTCTTC

J: TRBJ2-5
size: -
V: TRBV7-9
D: TRBD1
CDR3: CASSLAGGKETQYF
DNA: TGTGCCAGCAGCTTAGCAGGGGGCAAAGAGACCCAGTACTTC

J: TRBJ2-4
size: -
V: TRBV7-2
D: -
CDR3: CASSPPRTPGIQYF
DNA: TGTGCCAGCAGCCCACCCCGCACCCCAGGGATTCAGTACTTC

J: TRBJ2-4
size: -
V: TRBV18
D: -
CDR3: CASSPRGTKNIQYF
DNA: TGTGCCAGCTCACCCAGGGGTACCAAAAACATTCAGTACTTC

J: TRBJ2-7
size: -
V: TRBV7-9
D: TRBD1
CDR3: CASSSLPGQGYSSYEQYF
DNA: TGTGCCAGCAGCTCCCTACCTGGACAGGGCTATAGCTCCTACGAGCAGTACTTC

J: TRBJ2-1
size: -
V: TRBV15
D: TRBD2
CDR3: CATSRPSGGQYNEQFF
DNA: TGTGCCACCAGCAGACCTAGCGGGGGACAATACAATGAGCAGTTCTTC

J: TRBJ1-1
size: -
V: TRBV2
D: TRBD1
CDR3: CASSQDRARRNTEAFF
DNA: TGTGCCAGCAGTCAAGACAGGGCCAGACGGAACACTGAAGCTTTCTTT

J: TRBJ1-6
size: -
V: TRBV30
D: -
CDR3: CAWSVQTNSPLHF
DNA: TGTGCCTGGAGTGTACAGACCAATTCACCCCTCCACTTT

J: TRBJ1-3
size: -
V: TRBV7-6
D: -
CDR3: CASSLEGSRNTIYF
DNA: TGTGCCAGCAGCTTGGAGGGATCCCGGAACACCATATATTTT

J: TRBJ1-6
size: -
V: TRBV19
D: -
CDR3: CASRDRNTPLHF
DNA: TGTGCCAGTAGGGACAGAAATACACCCCTCCACTTT

J: TRBJ2-3
size: once
V: TRBV5-1
D: TRBD1
CDR3: CASSPGQGTTTDTQYF
DNA: TGCGCCAGCAGCCCAGGACAGGGAACCACCACAGATACGCAGTATTTT

J: TRBJ2-1
size: once
V: TRBV4-3
D: TRBD2
CDR3: CASSSEPRTSDYNEQFF
DNA: TGCGCCAGCAGCTCCGAACCTAGGACTAGCGACTACAATGAGCAGTTCTTC

J: TRBJ2-6
size: -
V: TRBV19
D: -
CDR3: CASSRARADRSGANVLTF
DNA: TGTGCCAGTAGTAGGGCCCGAGCGGACCGCTCTGGGGCCAACGTCCTGACTTTC

J: TRBJ2-7
size: -
V: TRBV19
D: TRBD1
CDR3: CASSTRRDRIFHEQYF
DNA: TGTGCCAGTAGTACTCGGCGGGACAGGATTTTCCACGAGCAGTACTTC

J: TRBJ1-3
size: few
V: TRBV25-1
D: -
CDR3: CASSQQPSGNTIYF
DNA: TGTGCCAGCAGTCAACAGCCCTCTGGAAACACCATATATTTT

J: TRBJ2-3
size: -
V: TRBV27
D: -
CDR3: CASSPGDTQYF
DNA: TGTGCCAGCAGCCCAGGGGATACGCAGTATTTT

J: TRBJ2-7
size: -
V: TRBV2
D: -
CDR3: CARGQEGSYEQYF
DNA: TGTGCCAGGGGTCAAGAGGGCTCCTACGAGCAGTACTTC

J: TRBJ2-7
size: -
V: TRBV2
D: -
CDR3: CASSDQGRYEQYF
DNA: TGTGCCAGCAGTGATCAGGGTCGGTACGAGCAGTACTTC

J: TRBJ1-2
size: few
V: TRBV7-9
D: TRBD1
CDR3: CASSSGTEHHTF
DNA: TGTGCCAGCAGCAGTGGGACAGAGCATCACACCTTC

J: TRBJ1-2
size: -
V: TRBV5-4
D: -
CDR3: CASSRLIGAGGYTF
DNA: TGTGCCAGCAGCCGCCTTATTGGGGCGGGGGGCTACACCTTC